The rows below give T cell receptor beta chains drawn from one sample of a study of blood T cell repertoires in COVID-19. Profiled with immunoSEQ multiplex PCR; TCRdb holds only in-frame clones, not every one. The repertoire consists of 150,000 to 200,000 clones, with 70% to 90% occurring once and the leading ten covering under 0.85%. The sequenced sample was PBMCs or T cells enriched from blood (not recorded which). The receptors originated from a woman in her late teens or twenties who had recovered from COVID-19. Each CDR3 is given with its conserved first and last residue. A D gene is named only where the DNA matches it firmly. Clone sizes are given selectively: once, few, many, or a class where the clone is expanded.

v_gene	j_gene	d_gene	abundance	CDR3nt	CDR3aa
TRBV10-3	TRBJ2-2	NA	NA	TGTGCCATCAGTGAATACAGCAACACCGGGGAGCTGTTTTTT	CAISEYSNTGELFF
TRBV30	TRBJ1-5	NA	once	TGTGCCTGGCAACCCGGGTTACATCAGCCCCAGCATTTT	CAWQPGLHQPQHF
TRBV11-3	TRBJ2-3	NA	NA	TGTGCCAGCAGCTTATCTCGGACAGATACGCAGTATTTT	CASSLSRTDTQYF
TRBV6-4	TRBJ2-3	TRBD2	NA	TGTGCCAGCAGTCCAACTAGCGGAGGGGGGAGCACAGATACGCAGTATTTT	CASSPTSGGGSTDTQYF
TRBV14	TRBJ2-7	NA	NA	TGTGCCAGCAGCTTCCTACCCTCCTACGAGCAGTACTTC	CASSFLPSYEQYF
TRBV28	TRBJ2-7	TRBD1	NA	TGTGCCACCGCTTGGGACAGCTACGAGCAGTACTTC	CATAWDSYEQYF
TRBV10-3	TRBJ2-7	TRBD2	NA	TGTGCCATCAGTTCTAGCGGGAGATCTTTCGAGCAGTACTTC	CAISSSGRSFEQYF
TRBV4-1	TRBJ2-5	TRBD2	NA	TGCGCCAGCAGCCAACTCGGCGGGCGGGAGGAGACCCAGTACTTC	CASSQLGGREETQYF
TRBV6-5	TRBJ2-1	NA	NA	TGTGCCAGCAGTTACTCGACAGGTACCTACAATGAGCAGTTCTTC	CASSYSTGTYNEQFF
TRBV5-1	TRBJ2-2	TRBD2	NA	TGCGCCAGCAGCTCGGGTGCTAGCGGGCGGAACACCGGGGAGCTGTTTTTT	CASSSGASGRNTGELFF
TRBV30	TRBJ1-2	TRBD1	NA	TGTGCCTGGAGTGTATCTTACAGGGGAGTCGGAGAAAGCTATGGCTACACCTTC	CAWSVSYRGVGESYGYTF
TRBV10-3	TRBJ2-6	NA	NA	TGTGCCATCAGTGATGGGAGATCTGGGGCCAACGTCCTGACTTTC	CAISDGRSGANVLTF